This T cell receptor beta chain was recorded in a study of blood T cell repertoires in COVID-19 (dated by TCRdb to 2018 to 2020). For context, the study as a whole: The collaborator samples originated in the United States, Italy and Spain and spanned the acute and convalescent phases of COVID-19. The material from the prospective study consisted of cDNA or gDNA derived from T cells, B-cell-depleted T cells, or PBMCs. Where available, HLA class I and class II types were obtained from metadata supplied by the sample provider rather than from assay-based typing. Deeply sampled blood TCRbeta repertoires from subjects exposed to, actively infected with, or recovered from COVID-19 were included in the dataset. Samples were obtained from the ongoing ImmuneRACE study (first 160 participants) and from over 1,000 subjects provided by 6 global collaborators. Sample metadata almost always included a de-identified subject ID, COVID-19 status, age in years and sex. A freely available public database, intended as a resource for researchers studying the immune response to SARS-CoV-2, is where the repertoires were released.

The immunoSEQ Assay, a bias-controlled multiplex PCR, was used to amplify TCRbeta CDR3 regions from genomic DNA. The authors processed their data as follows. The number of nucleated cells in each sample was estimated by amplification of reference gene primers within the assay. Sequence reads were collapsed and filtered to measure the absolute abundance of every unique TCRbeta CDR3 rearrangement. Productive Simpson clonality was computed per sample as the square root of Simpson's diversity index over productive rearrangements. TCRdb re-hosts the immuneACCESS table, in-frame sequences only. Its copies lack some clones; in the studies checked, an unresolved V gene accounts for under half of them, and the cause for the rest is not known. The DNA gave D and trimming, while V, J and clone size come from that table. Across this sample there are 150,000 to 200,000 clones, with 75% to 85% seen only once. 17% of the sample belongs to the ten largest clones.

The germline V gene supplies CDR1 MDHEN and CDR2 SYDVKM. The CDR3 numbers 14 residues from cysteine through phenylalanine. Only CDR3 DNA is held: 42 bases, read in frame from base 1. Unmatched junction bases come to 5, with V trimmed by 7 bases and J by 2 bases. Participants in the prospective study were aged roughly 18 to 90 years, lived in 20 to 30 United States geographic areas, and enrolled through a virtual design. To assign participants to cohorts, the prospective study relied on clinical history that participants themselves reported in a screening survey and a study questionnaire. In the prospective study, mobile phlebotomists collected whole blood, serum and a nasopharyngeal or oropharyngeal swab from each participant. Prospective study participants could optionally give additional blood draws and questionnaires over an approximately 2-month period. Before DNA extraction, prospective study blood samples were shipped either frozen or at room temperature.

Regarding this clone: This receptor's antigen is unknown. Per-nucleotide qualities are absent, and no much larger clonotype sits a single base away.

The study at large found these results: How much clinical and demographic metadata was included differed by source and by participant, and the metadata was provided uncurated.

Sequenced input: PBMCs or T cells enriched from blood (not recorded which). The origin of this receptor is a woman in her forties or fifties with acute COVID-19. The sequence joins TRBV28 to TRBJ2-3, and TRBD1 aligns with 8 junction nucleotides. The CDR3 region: CASNQDRDTDTQYF. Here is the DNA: TGTGCCAGCAACCAGGACAGGGACACAGATACGCAGTATTTT.